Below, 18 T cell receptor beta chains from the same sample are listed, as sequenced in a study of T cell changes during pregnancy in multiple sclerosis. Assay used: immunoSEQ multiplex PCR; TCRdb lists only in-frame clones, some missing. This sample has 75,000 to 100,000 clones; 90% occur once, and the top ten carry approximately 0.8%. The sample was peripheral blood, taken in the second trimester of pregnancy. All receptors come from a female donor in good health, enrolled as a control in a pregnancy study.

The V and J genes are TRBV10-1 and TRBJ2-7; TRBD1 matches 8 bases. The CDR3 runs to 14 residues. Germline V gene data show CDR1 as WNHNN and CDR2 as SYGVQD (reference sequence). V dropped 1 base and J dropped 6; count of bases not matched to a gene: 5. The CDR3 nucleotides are TGCGCCAGCAGTGAGTACAGGGGGTCATCCGAGCAGTACTTC. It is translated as CASSEYRGSSEQYF.

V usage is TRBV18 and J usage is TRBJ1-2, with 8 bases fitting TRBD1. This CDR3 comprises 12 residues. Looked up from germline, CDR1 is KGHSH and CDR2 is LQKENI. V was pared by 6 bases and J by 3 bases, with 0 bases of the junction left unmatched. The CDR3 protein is CASSDRDYGYTF. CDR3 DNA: TGTGCCAGCTCGGACAGGGACTATGGCTACACCTTC.

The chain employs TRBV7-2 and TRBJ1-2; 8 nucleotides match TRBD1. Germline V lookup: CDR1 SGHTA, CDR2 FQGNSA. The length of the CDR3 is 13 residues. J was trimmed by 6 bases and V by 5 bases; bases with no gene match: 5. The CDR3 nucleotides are TGTGCCAGCAGCCCAAGGGACAGGCATGGCTACACCTTC. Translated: CASSPRDRHGYTF. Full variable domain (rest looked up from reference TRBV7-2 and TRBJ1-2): GAGVSQSPSNKVTEKGKDVELRCDPISGHTALYWYRQSLGQGLEFLIYFQGNSAPDKSGLPSDRFSAERTGGSVSTLTIQRTQQEDSAVYLCASSPRDRHGYTFGSGTRLTVV.

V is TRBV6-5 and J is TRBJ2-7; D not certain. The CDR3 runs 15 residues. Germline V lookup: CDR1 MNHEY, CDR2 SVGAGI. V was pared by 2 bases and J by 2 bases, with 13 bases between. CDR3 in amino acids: CASSYGVGGTYEQYF. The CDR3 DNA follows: TGTGCCAGCAGTTACGGTGTAGGCGGAACCTACGAGCAGTACTTC.

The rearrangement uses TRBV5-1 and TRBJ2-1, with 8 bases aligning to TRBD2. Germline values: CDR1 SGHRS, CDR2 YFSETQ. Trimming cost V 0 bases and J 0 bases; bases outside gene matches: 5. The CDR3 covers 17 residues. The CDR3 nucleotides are TGCGCCAGCAGCTTGGAACTAGCGGTCGTCTCCTACAATGAGCAGTTCTTC. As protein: CASSLELAVVSYNEQFF.

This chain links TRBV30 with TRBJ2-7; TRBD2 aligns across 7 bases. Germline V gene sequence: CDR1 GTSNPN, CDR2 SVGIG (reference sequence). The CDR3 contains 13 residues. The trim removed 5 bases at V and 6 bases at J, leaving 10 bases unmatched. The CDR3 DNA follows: TGTGCCTGGTGGAGCGGGACGGCGCTCGAGCAGTACTTC. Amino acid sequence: CAWWSGTALEQYF.

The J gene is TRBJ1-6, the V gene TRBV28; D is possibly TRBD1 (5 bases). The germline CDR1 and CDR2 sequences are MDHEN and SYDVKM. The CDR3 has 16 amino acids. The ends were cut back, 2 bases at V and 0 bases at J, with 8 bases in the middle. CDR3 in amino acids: CASSLGGSSYNSPLHF. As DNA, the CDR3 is TGTGCCAGCAGTTTAGGGGGGAGCTCCTATAATTCACCCCTCCACTTT.

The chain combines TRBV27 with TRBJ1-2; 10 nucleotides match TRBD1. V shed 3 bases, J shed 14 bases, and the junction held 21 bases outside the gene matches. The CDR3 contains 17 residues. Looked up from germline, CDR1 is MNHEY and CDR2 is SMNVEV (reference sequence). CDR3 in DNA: TGTGCCAGCAGTTTTTCCCCACGTTCCGGGACAGGGGCTCCCAGGACCTTC. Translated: CASSFSPRSGTGAPRTF.

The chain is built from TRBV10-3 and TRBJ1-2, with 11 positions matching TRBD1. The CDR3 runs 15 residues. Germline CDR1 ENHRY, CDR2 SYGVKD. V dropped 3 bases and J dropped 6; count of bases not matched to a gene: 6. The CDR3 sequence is CAISDSPGQGDGYTF. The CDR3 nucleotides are TGTGCCATCAGTGACTCTCCGGGACAGGGGGATGGCTACACCTTC.

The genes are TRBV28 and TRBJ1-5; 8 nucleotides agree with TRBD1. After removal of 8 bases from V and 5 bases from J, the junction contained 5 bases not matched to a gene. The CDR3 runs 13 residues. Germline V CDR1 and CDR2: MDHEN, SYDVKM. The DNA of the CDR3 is TGTGCCAGCTGGGCAGGGGGCTATCAGCCCCAGCATTTT. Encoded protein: CASWAGGYQPQHF.

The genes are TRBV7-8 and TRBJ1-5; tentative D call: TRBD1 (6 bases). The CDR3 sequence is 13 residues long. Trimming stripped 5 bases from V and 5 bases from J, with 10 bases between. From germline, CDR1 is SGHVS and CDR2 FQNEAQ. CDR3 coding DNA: TGTGCCAGCAGCCTGGGGGCCGATCAGCCCCAGCATTTT. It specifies CASSLGADQPQHF.

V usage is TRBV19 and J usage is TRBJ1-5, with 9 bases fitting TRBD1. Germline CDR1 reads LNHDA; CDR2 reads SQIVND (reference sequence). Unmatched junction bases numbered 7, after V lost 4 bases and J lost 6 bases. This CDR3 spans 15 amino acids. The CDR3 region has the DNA TGTGCCAGTAGTAGGGACAGGGCGGATGGTCAGCCCCAGCATTTT. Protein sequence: CASSRDRADGQPQHF.

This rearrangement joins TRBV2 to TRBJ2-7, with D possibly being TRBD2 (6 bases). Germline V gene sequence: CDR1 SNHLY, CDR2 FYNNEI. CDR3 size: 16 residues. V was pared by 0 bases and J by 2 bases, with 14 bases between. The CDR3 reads CASSEASGTGAYEQYF. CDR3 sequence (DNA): TGTGCCAGCAGTGAAGCTTCGGGGACGGGAGCCTACGAGCAGTACTTC.

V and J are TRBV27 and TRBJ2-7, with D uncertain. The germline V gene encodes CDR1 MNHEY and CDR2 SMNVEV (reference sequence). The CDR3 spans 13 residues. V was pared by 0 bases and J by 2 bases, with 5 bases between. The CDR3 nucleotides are TGTGCCAGCAGTTTATCGAGCCCCTACGAGCAGTACTTC. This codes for CASSLSSPYEQYF.

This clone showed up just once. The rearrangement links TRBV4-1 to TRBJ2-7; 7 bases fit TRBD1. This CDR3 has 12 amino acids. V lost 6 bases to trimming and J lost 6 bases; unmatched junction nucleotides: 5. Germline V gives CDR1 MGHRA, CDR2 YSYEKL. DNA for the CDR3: TGCGCCAGCAGGGGTACAGGGGCCGAGCAGTACTTC. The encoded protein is CASRGTGAEQYF.

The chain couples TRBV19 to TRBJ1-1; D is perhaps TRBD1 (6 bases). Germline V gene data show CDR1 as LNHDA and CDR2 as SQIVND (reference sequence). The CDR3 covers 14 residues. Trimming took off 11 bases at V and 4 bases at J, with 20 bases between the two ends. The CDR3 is CASKTGTLATEAFF. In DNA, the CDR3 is TGTGCCTCGAAAACCGGGACACTCGCCACTGAAGCTTTCTTT.

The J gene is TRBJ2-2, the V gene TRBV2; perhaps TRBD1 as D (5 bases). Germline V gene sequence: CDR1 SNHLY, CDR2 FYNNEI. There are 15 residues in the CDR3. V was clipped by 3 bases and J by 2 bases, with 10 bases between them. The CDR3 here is CASSDVGHNTGELFF. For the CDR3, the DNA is TGTGCCAGCAGTGATGTGGGGCACAACACCGGGGAGCTGTTTTTT. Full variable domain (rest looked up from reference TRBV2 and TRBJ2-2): EPEVTQTPSHQVTQMGQEVILRCVPISNHLYFYWYRQILGQKVEFLVSFYNNEISEKSEIFDDQFSVERPDGSNFTLKIRSTKLEDSAMYFCASSDVGHNTGELFFGEGSRLTVL.

The CDR3 coding sequence is TGTGCCAGTCACCGAAAACAGGGGAACTATGGCTACACCTTC. It specifies CASHRKQGNYGYTF. The genes are TRBV19 and TRBJ1-2; 7 nucleotides line up with TRBD1. The V and J ends lost 8 bases and 2 bases, in that order; junction bases with no gene match: 8. The CDR3 length is 14 residues. Germline V gene lookup returns CDR1 LNHDA and CDR2 SQIVND (reference sequence).